This T cell receptor beta chain stems from a study of blood T cell repertoires in COVID-19. For the study at large: The United States, Italy and Spain were the sources of the acute and convalescent COVID-19 samples.

Losses at the gene ends were 2 bases for V and 8 bases for J; bases not matched to a gene: 13. The CDR3 length is 18 residues. In germline, CDR1 is MDHEN, CDR2 SYDVKM. Only in-frame clones appear in the TCRdb table, and some are missing; sequencing was by immunoSEQ multiplex PCR. Of over 70,000 clones listed, less than 85% were seen once; the top ten hold 10%. The sequence was obtained from a woman in her seventies with acute or convalescent COVID-19. The sample was peripheral blood. This chain connects TRBV28 to TRBJ2-1; 12 bases fit TRBD2. For the CDR3, the DNA is TGTGCCAGCAGTTTAGAGGGGCGACTAGCGGGAGATGTAGATGAGCAGTTCTTC. Translation: CASSLEGRLAGDVDEQFF.